Following are 26 T cell receptor beta chains from one sample sequenced in a study of shared clonotypes between healthy human individuals. Clones were read by immunoSEQ multiplex PCR, and TCRdb kept only the in-frame ones, dropping some. The table lists approximately 1,500,000 clones, roughly 98% of them singletons. Sequencing used naive CD4+ T cells sorted from blood. The subset: CD45RA+ positively selected. The receptors shown here come from a man in his thirties or forties in good health.

The chain joins TRBV20-1 to TRBJ2-7; D not certain. CDR1 DFQATT and CDR2 SNEGSKA come from the germline V gene (reference sequence). The ends were cut back, 5 bases at V and 5 bases at J, with 7 bases in the middle. The CDR3 sequence is 10 residues long. CDR3 amino acids: CSAERDEQYF. The CDR3 DNA reads TGCAGTGCTGAACGCGACGAGCAGTACTTC.

V gene TRBV15 combines with J gene TRBJ1-4; D gene unclear. This CDR3 is 16 amino acids long. CDR1 is LNHNV, CDR2 YYDKDF, per germline (reference sequence). Trimming took off 0 bases at V and 7 bases at J, with 15 bases between the two ends. In nucleotides, the CDR3 is TGTGCCACCAGCAGAGATAGGGCACGGAGGACTGAAAAACTGTTTTTT. This codes for CATSRDRARRTEKLFF.

The chain joins TRBV9 to TRBJ2-7; 9 positions match TRBD1. Germline loops: CDR1 SGDLS, CDR2 YYNGEE. Trimming removed 0 bases from V and 5 bases from J; junction bases left unmatched: 3. The CDR3 loop spans 14 amino acids. Here the CDR3 DNA reads TGTGCCAGCAGCGTAGCAGGGACAGGGAACGAGCAGTACTTC. Translating it yields CASSVAGTGNEQYF.

The rearrangement joins TRBV18 to TRBJ1-3, with a possible D match to TRBD1 (5 bases). Germline CDR1 and CDR2: KGHSH and LQKENI. The CDR3 loop spans 16 amino acids. V was clipped by 1 base and J by 3 bases, with 13 bases between them. The CDR3 DNA reads as TGTGCCAGCTCACCACTTGATGGGGCGAATGGAAACACCATATATTTT. Protein: CASSPLDGANGNTIYF.

The chain carries TRBV5-4 and TRBJ2-7; 7 bases align to TRBD2. This CDR3 is 15 amino acids long. Germline-derived CDR1 and CDR2 are SGHNT and YYREEE (reference sequence). J lost 5 bases, V lost 2 bases, and 10 bases had no gene match. CDR3 coding DNA: TGTGCCAGCAGCTTAAAAGCGGGATCGGCTGACGAGCAGTACTTC. Residues: CASSLKAGSADEQYF.

The chain is built from TRBV6-1 and TRBJ2-7; 7 nucleotides line up with TRBD2. The CDR3 has 14 residues. V lost 7 bases, J lost 3 bases, and 9 bases stayed unmatched. CDR1 and CDR2 (germline): MNHNS, SASEGT. CDR3 sequence reads: CASMGWGEGYEQYF. CDR3 sequence (DNA): TGTGCCAGCATGGGATGGGGGGAGGGCTACGAGCAGTACTTC.

The V call is TRBV11-2, the J call TRBJ2-6; D unresolved. The CDR3 contains 15 residues. CDR1 and CDR2 from the germline V gene are SGHAT and FQNNGV. V was trimmed by 3 bases and J by 0 bases, leaving 6 bases between them. The chain's CDR3 is CASSFRHSGANVLTF. For the CDR3, the DNA is TGTGCCAGCAGCTTCCGACACTCTGGGGCCAACGTCCTGACTTTC.

The chain employs TRBV14 and TRBJ2-3; no clear D gene. Trimming removed 0 bases at V and 6 bases at J, with 10 bases between. CDR3 length: 14 residues. Germline V gives CDR1 SGHDN, CDR2 FVKESK. CDR3 DNA: TGTGCCAGCAGCCAAGATCCCTTGCCGGATACGCAGTATTTT. As protein: CASSQDPLPDTQYF. Supplemented by reference TRBV14 and TRBJ2-3, the full variable domain reads EAGVTQFPSHSVIEKGQTVTLRCDPISGHDNLYWYRRVMGKEIKFLLHFVKESKQDESGMPNNRFLAERTGGTYSTLKVQPAELEDSGVYFCASSQDPLPDTQYFGPGTRLTVL.

The rearrangement uses TRBV29-1 and TRBJ2-1; TRBD2 is a possible D gene (6 bases). Germline V gene sequence: CDR1 SQVTM, CDR2 ANQGSEA. CDR3 length: 20 amino acids. V was cut by 0 bases and J by 1 base, with 25 bases left in between. The CDR3 sequence: CSVEDLLGNKRERSYNEQFF. Here the CDR3 DNA reads TGCAGCGTTGAAGATCTTCTTGGCAACAAACGGGAGCGGTCCTACAATGAGCAGTTCTTC.

The chain uses TRBV30 and TRBJ2-2; maybe TRBD1 (5 bases). The CDR3 covers 13 residues. The germline V gene encodes CDR1 GTSNPN and CDR2 SVGIG (reference sequence). V was pared by 2 bases and J by 5 bases, with 9 bases between. DNA for the CDR3: TGTGCCTGGAGTACGACAGTGACCGGGGAGCTGTTTTTT. Translating gives CAWSTTVTGELFF.

V usage is TRBV5-4 and J usage is TRBJ2-1; TRBD2 aligns across 11 bases. V shed 1 base and J 4 bases; nucleotides not matched to a gene: 4. Per the germline V gene, CDR1 is SGHNT and CDR2 is YYREEE (reference sequence). CDR3 size: 16 residues. The chain's CDR3 is CASSLKTSGAYNEQFF. For the CDR3, the DNA is TGTGCCAGCAGCTTGAAGACTAGCGGGGCTTACAATGAGCAGTTCTTC. Full variable domain (rest looked up from reference TRBV5-4 and TRBJ2-1): ETGVTQSPTHLIKTRGQQVTLRCSSQSGHNTVSWYQQALGQGPQFIFQYYREEENGRGNFPPRFSGLQFPNYSSELNVNALELDDSALYLCASSLKTSGAYNEQFFGPGTRLTVL.

V usage is TRBV2 and J usage is TRBJ1-5; 9 bases fit TRBD1. Trimming at V came to 6 bases and at J to 6 bases, leaving 9 bases not matched to a gene. The CDR3 is 15 residues long. CDR1 is SNHLY, CDR2 FYNNEI, per germline. In nucleotides, the CDR3 is TGTGCCAGCAGCCGGGACAGGGCCGATGGTCAGCCCCAGCATTTT. Residues: CASSRDRADGQPQHF.

About this clone itself: A junction boundary mismatches the germline segment, possibly from a read error. This sequence joins TRBV5-1 and TRBJ2-7, with 10 bases lining up with TRBD2. The germline gives CDR1 SGHRS, CDR2 YFSETQ. There are 14 residues in the CDR3. CDR3 sequence reads: CASSIAGGPYVQYF. DNA for the CDR3: TGCGCCAGCAGCATAGCGGGAGGCCCCTACGTGCAGTACTTC.

The genes are TRBV7-9 and TRBJ2-2; 9 positions agree with TRBD1. The CDR3 length is 15 residues. Germline CDR1 reads SEHNR; CDR2 reads FQNEAQ (reference sequence). V gave up 5 bases and J gave up 4 bases; unmatched junction bases: 5. The chain's CDR3 is CASSQLTGGTGELFF. The CDR3 DNA follows: TGTGCCAGCAGCCAGTTGACAGGGGGCACCGGGGAGCTGTTTTTT.

The V gene is TRBV18, the J gene TRBJ1-5, with 12 nucleotides matching TRBD1. CDR1 is KGHSH and CDR2 is LQKENI in the germline V gene. The CDR3 consists of 18 residues. V lost 3 bases, J lost 0 bases, and 6 bases stayed unmatched. The CDR3 bases are TGTGCCAGCTCACCCCCGGGACAGGGGGCCTATAGCAATCAGCCCCAGCATTTT. This sequence encodes CASSPPGQGAYSNQPQHF.

Comments on this clone: Mismatch with germline at one junction end may stem from a read error. The chain couples TRBV28 to TRBJ1-2; 7 positions agree with TRBD1. In germline, CDR1 is MDHEN, CDR2 SYDVKM. The CDR3 totals 13 residues. The CDR3 coding sequence is TGTGCCAGCAGCCTCGTACAGGGGTCCAAACCCCTGTTC. It yields the protein CASSLVQGSKPLF.

The J gene is TRBJ2-7, the V gene TRBV7-3; D is unclear. The CDR3 runs to 13 residues. Germline V gives CDR1 SGHTA, CDR2 FQGTGA. V lost 2 bases, J lost 3 bases, and 8 bases lay in between. DNA for the CDR3: TGTGCCAGCAGCTTAGGGGTTTACTACGAGCAGTACTTC. Protein product: CASSLGVYYEQYF. Supplemented by reference TRBV7-3 and TRBJ2-7, the full variable domain reads GAGVSQTPSNKVTEKGKYVELRCDPISGHTALYWYRQSLGQGPEFLIYFQGTGAADDSGLPNDRFFAVRPEGSVSTLKIQRTERGDSAVYLCASSLGVYYEQYFGPGTRLTVT.

The chain has TRBV4-3 and TRBJ1-3; D unresolved. The CDR3 totals 15 residues. Germline V gives CDR1 LGHNA, CDR2 YSLEER. V lost 0 bases and J 0 bases, leaving 6 bases between the germline ends. CDR3 nucleotide sequence: TGCGCCAGCAGCCAAGATAACTTCTCTGGAAACACCATATATTTT. It specifies CASSQDNFSGNTIYF.

For this clone: The sample holds other DNA sequences that translate to the same CDR3. V usage is TRBV5-1 and J usage is TRBJ2-7, with TRBD2 matching 9 bases. Per germline, CDR1 SGHRS and CDR2 YFSETQ. J gave up 1 base and V 4 bases, and 0 bases lay outside the gene matches. CDR3 length: 13 residues. For the CDR3, the DNA is TGCGCCAGCAGCCTAGCGGGGTCCTACGAGCAGTACTTC. This sequence encodes CASSLAGSYEQYF.

The chain has TRBV18 and TRBJ2-5; D gene unclear. Per germline, CDR1 KGHSH and CDR2 LQKENI. V was clipped by 1 base and J by 3 bases, with 6 bases between them. The length of the CDR3 is 13 residues. The CDR3 protein is CASSPLTEETQYF. DNA of the CDR3: TGTGCCAGCTCACCACTAACTGAAGAGACCCAGTACTTC.

This clone showed up just once. The rearrangement links TRBV27 to TRBJ2-7; TRBD1 is a possible D gene (6 bases). The CDR3 runs to 16 residues. Trimming took off 5 bases at V and 0 bases at J, with 17 bases between the two ends. Germline V gene lookup returns CDR1 MNHEY and CDR2 SMNVEV (reference sequence). This CDR3 reads CASSHRRGTPSYEQYF. In DNA form, the CDR3 reads TGTGCCAGCAGTCACCGTAGGGGGACCCCCTCCTACGAGCAGTACTTC.

This chain connects TRBV28 to TRBJ2-7; the D gene is possibly TRBD1 (6 bases). CDR1 is MDHEN and CDR2 is SYDVKM in the germline V gene. This CDR3 has 13 amino acids. The ends were cut back, 5 bases at V and 2 bases at J, with 10 bases in the middle. DNA for the CDR3: TGTGCCAGCAGTACAGGGATTCCCTACGAGCAGTACTTC. Residues: CASSTGIPYEQYF. Drawing the rest from reference TRBV28 and TRBJ2-7, the complete variable domain is DVKVTQSSRYLVKRTGEKVFLECVQDMDHENMFWYRQDPGLGLRLIYFSYDVKMKEKGDIPEGYSVSREKKERFSLILESASTNQTSMYLCASSTGIPYEQYFGPGTRLTVT.

This rearrangement joins TRBV27 to TRBJ2-6, with TRBD1 matching over 12 bases. The germline V gene has CDR1 MNHEY and CDR2 SMNVEV (reference sequence). The CDR3 extends over 18 amino acids. V gave up 3 bases and J gave up 2 bases; unmatched junction bases: 5. The CDR3: CASSLGGQGAPGANVLTF. The CDR3 bases are TGTGCCAGCAGTTTGGGGGGACAGGGGGCGCCTGGGGCCAACGTCCTGACTTTC. The whole variable domain, remainder taken from reference TRBV27 and TRBJ2-6, is EAQVTQNPRYLITVTGKKLTVTCSQNMNHEYMSWYRQDPGLGLRQIYYSMNVEVTDKGDVPEGYKVSRKEKRNFPLILESPSPNQTSLYFCASSLGGQGAPGANVLTFGAGSRLTVL.

The chain has TRBV27 and TRBJ2-7; possibly TRBD2 for D (6 bases). This CDR3 contains 14 residues. V lost 7 bases and J 2 bases, leaving 15 bases between the germline ends. Per the germline V gene, CDR1 is MNHEY and CDR2 is SMNVEV (reference sequence). The CDR3 reads CASNPVGGAYEQYF. The CDR3, as DNA: TGTGCCAGCAACCCTGTGGGGGGAGCCTACGAGCAGTACTTC.

CDR3 sequence: CASSGGGLSTDTQYF. The CDR3 coding sequence is TGTGCCAGCAGTGGGGGGGGACTTAGCACAGATACGCAGTATTTT. The gene calls are TRBV2 and TRBJ2-3, with TRBD2 identical over 7 bases. CDR1 and CDR2 (germline): SNHLY, FYNNEI. After removal of 4 bases from V and 0 bases from J, the junction contained 4 bases not matched to a gene. The CDR3 totals 15 residues.

The chain links TRBV6-5 to TRBJ1-5, with a tentative D call TRBD1 (5 bases). This CDR3 has 13 residues. Germline V gives CDR1 MNHEY, CDR2 SVGAGI. Trimming shortened V by 8 bases and J by 2 bases, and 10 bases separated the two germline ends. The CDR3 here is CASQGNRNQPQHF. In DNA form, the CDR3 reads TGTGCCAGCCAGGGTAATCGCAATCAGCCCCAGCATTTT.